The T cell receptor (beta chain) under discussion was sequenced for a study of technical replicates of blood from four donors. Sequencing was performed with immunoSEQ multiplex PCR; in TCRdb, only in-frame clones are kept and a portion is missing. The sample lists about 15,000 clones, 86% occurring once. CDR1 and CDR2 (germline): SGHTS, YDEGEE. CDR3 length: 13 amino acids. V lost 3 bases, J lost 4 bases, and 9 bases lay in between. The rearrangement uses TRBV5-8 and TRBJ2-3, with a weak D call TRBD1 (5 bases). Sequenced sample: PBMCs. This TCR derives from a human donor in good health. The chain's CDR3 is CASSYGHSDTQYF. CDR3 coding DNA: TGTGCCAGCAGCTATGGACACTCAGATACGCAGTATTTT.